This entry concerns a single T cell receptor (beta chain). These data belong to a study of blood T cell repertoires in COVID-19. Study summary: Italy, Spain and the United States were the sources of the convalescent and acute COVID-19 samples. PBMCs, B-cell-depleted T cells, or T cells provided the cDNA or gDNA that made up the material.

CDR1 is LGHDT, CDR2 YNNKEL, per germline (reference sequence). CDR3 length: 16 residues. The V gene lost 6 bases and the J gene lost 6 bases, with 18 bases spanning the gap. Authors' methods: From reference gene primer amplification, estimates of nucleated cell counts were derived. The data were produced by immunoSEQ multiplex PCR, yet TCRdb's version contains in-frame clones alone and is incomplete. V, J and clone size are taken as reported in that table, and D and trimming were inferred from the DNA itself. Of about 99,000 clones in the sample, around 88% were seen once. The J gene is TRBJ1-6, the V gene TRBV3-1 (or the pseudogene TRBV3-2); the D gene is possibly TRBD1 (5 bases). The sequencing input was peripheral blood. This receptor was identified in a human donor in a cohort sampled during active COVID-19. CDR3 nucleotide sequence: TGTGCCAGCAGTAAGACCGGGACTAGCCCTAATTCACCCCTCCACTTT. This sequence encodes CASSKTGTSPNSPLHF.